The subject of this entry is one T cell receptor (beta chain). The sample originates from a study of CD8+CD57+ T cells in acquired aplastic anemia. Study information: Across the sorted CD4+ and CD8+ cells, DNA amounts averaged approximately 3.1 ug.

Patients chosen for sequencing had CD8+CD57+ cells that had expanded, as shown by flow cytometry. The germline CDR1 and CDR2 sequences are MRHNA and SNTAGT. This CDR3 region has 15 residues. Trimming removed 2 bases from V and 1 base from J; junction bases left unmatched: 0. The use of genomic DNA as template underpinned the TCR beta VDJ and CDR3 profiling. A single record per CDR3 protein comes from TCRdb applying MiXCR to the reads. The sample carries some 140,000 distinct CDR3 sequences, about 54% recorded once. The source is a human donor with aplastic anemia. Specimen: sorted CD4+, CD8+, or CD8+CD57+ T cells (not recorded which) from PBMCs. The V and J genes are TRBV6-4 and TRBJ2-3; 10 nucleotides agree with TRBD1. The CDR3 DNA follows: TGTGCCAGCAGTGACGGGACAGGGGGCACAGATACGCAGTATTTT. It translates to CASSDGTGGTDTQYF.